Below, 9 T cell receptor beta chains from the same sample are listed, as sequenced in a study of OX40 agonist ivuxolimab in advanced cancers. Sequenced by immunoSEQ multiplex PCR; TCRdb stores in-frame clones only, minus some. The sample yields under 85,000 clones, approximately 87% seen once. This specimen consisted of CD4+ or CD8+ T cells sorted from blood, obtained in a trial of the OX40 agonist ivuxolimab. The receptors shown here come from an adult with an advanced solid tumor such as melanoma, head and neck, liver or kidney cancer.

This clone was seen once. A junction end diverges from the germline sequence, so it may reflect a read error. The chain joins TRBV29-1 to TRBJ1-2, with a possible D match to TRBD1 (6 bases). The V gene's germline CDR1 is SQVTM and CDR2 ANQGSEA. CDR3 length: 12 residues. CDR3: CSVLILTGRRLF. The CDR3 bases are TGCAGCGTCCTCATACTTACAGGGCGACGGCTCTTC.

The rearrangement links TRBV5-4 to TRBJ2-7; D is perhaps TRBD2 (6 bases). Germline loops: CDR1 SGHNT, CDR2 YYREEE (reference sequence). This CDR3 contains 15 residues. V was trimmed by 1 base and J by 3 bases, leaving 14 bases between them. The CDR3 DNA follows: TGTGCCAGCAGCTTGCGGGGGACTTCCCTCTACGAGCAGTACTTC. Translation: CASSLRGTSLYEQYF.

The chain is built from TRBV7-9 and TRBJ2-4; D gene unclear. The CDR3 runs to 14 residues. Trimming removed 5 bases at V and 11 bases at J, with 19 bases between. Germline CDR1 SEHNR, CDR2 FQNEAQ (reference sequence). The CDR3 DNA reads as TGTGCCAGCAGCGCTCTATACAGAGACTCAGTTCAGTACTTC. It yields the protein CASSALYRDSVQYF.

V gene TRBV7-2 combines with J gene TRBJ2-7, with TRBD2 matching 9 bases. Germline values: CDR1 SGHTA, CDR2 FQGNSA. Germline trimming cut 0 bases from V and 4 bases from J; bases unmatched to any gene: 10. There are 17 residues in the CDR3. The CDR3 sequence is CASSLAHLAGGQYEQYF. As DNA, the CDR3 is TGTGCCAGCAGCTTAGCGCATCTGGCGGGGGGGCAGTACGAGCAGTACTTC.

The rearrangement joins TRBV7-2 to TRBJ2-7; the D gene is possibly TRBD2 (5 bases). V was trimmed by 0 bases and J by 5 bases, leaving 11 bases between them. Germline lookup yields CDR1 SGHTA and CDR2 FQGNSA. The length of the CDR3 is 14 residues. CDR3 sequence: CASSLAGVVDEQYF. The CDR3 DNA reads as TGTGCCAGCAGCTTAGCGGGAGTTGTCGACGAGCAGTACTTC.

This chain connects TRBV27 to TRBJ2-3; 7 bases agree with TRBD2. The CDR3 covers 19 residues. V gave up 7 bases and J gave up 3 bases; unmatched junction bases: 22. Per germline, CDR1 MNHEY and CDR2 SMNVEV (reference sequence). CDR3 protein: CASITFVRRLAETTDTQYF. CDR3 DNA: TGTGCCAGCATCACCTTCGTCCGGCGGCTAGCGGAGACTACAGATACGCAGTATTTT.

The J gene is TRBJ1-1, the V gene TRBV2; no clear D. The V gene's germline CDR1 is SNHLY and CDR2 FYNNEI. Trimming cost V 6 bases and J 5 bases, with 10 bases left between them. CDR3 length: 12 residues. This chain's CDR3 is CASSLLGTEAFF. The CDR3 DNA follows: TGTGCCAGCAGCTTGCTAGGAACTGAAGCTTTCTTT.

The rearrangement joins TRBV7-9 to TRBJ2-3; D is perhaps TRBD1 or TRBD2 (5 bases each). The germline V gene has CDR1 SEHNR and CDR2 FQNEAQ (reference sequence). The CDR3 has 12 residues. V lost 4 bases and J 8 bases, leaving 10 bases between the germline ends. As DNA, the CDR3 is TGTGCCAGCAGCTGGGACGGACGTACGCAGTATTTT. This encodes CASSWDGRTQYF.

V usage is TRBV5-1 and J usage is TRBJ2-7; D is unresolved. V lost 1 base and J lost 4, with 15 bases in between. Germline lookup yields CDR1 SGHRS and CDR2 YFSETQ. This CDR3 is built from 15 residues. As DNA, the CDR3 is TGCGCCAGCAGCTTGCGTCCCCGAGAATCTTACGAGCAGTACTTC. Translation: CASSLRPRESYEQYF.